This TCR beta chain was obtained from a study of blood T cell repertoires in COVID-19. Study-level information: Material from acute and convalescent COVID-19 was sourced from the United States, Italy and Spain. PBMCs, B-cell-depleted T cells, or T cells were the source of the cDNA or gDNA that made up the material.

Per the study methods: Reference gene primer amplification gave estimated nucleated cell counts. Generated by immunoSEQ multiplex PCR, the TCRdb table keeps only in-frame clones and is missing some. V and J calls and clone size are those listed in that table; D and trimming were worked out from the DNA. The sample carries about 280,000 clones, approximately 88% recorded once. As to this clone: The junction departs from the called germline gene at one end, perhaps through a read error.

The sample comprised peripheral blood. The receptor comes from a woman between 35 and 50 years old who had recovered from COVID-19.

CDR3: CASSFSVDSDEQYF. In DNA, the CDR3 is TGTGCCAGCAGCTTTAGCGTGGACTCCGACGAGCAGTACTTC. This sequence joins TRBV7-9 and TRBJ2-7; D is possibly TRBD2 (5 bases). The CDR3 contains 14 residues. CDR1 is SEHNR and CDR2 is FQNEAQ in the germline V gene (reference sequence).